This T cell receptor (beta chain) originates from a study of T cell responses to AZD1222 COVID-19 vaccine (dated by TCRdb to the early 2020s). Study-level background: Because spike-specific TCR depth and breadth did not differ between the two schedules, AZD1222 recipients who got a second dose at roughly 4 weeks were pooled with those who got a second dose at roughly 12 weeks. TCR sequencing was performed for fewer than 250 trial participants, of whom approximately 200 were given two doses of AZD1222 and 26 were given two doses of MenACWY control vaccine. Trial participants were enrolled by age into subgroups of 18-55, 56-69 and 70-plus years, and around 150, 29 and 61 TCR-sequenced participants, respectively, were included in these subgroups. Beyond this particular receptor, the publication reports: In the small 56-69-year group, the increase in depth fell short of significance, most likely because of low power. After two AZD1222 doses, both the breadth and the depth of spike-specific TCRs were significantly higher than at day 0 and than in MenACWY recipients. Conclusions about previously exposed vaccinees were limited because only a handful of AZD1222 recipients were SARS-CoV-2 seropositive at baseline. The vaccine-associated CD4 TCRs covered the entire spike protein, and the dominant responses fell in regions 160-218 and 743-854. No day 14 peak-response samples were available, so repertoires were characterized only after the peak T cell response. Participants were mostly white British and included more females than males, and it was suggested by the authors that clonal diversity may have been underestimated. Epitopes outside the regions mutated in the B.1.351 and B.1.1.7 variants were reportedly recognized by nearly half of the unique spike-specific TCRs.

The CDR3 regions of human TCRbeta chains were analyzed by immunosequencing. In the original analysis: Repertoire TCRs were matched against a reference library of SARS-CoV-2-specific TCRs generated with the MIRA antigen-specificity platform. Breadth was defined as the fraction of unique TCRs that were SARS-CoV-2-associated. Depth was defined as the fraction of total T cells that were SARS-CoV-2-associated. Using the MIRA data, every spike-specific TCR was mapped to the spike region that the TCR reacted to and assigned to either a CD4 or a CD8 class. Log10-transformed breadth and depth values were compared by one-way ANOVA with Sidak's multiple comparisons tests. The immuneACCESS repertoire file appears here via TCRdb, limited to in-frame rearrangements. These files lack a portion of the clones; in checked studies, under half of the deficit traces to unresolved V genes, and the cause of the others is not known. That table furnishes V, J and clone size, whereas the DNA furnished D and trimming. The sample table records 150,000 to 200,000 clones; 92% of these occur just once. The ten largest clones represent around 9.3% of the sample.

To note about this clone: This clone's antigen is unknown. No much larger clone is present one base from it, and per-base qualities are unavailable.

The germline V gene yields SGHRS for CDR1 and YFSETQ for CDR2. For this chain, trimming is 4 bases at the V end and 1 base at the J end, and the number of junction bases without a gene match is 3. The CDR3 runs 15 residues from the cysteine to the phenylalanine. The only DNA kept is the CDR3, 45 bases in frame from the first base. The sample's time point label, decoded: baseline before first vaccination. Vaccinee samples were obtained from the UK trials COV001 and COV002, which included a single-blind randomized controlled phase 2/3 trial of AZD1222 (ChAdOx1 nCoV-19) in healthy adults. Trial participant PBMC samples were collected at day 0 and day 28 after the second dose for TCRbeta chain sequencing.

The specimen comprised peripheral blood, sampled on day 0 of AZD1222 vaccination. The receptor was isolated from an adult in good health. This receptor chain uses TRBV5-1 and TRBJ2-3; TRBD1 fits 10 bases in the junction. The DNA is TGCGCCAGCAGCCCAGACAGGGGGCGCACAGATACGCAGTATTTT. Its translation is CASSPDRGRTDTQYF.